The 13 T cell receptor beta chains below all came from one sample that was sequenced in a study of CD8 T cells in Susac syndrome. With random hexamers, roughly 0.5 to 1 ug RNA was reverse transcribed. TCRdb passed the immunoSEQ multiplex PCR reads through MiXCR, listing each CDR3 protein once. The sample records about 200,000 distinct CDR3 sequences, 95% being singletons. Sample: CD4+ T cells from PBMCs. Receptors were obtained from a human donor with multiple sclerosis.

This chain joins TRBV29-1 and TRBJ2-5; no clear D. The CDR3 totals 9 residues. Germline V gives CDR1 SQVTM, CDR2 ANQGSEA. Trimming took off 7 bases at V and 5 bases at J, with 5 bases between the two ends. The DNA for the CDR3 is TGCAGCGCCTGGGAGACCCAGTACTTC. It encodes CSAWETQYF.

The chain uses TRBV20-1 and TRBJ2-1; no clear D. Deletions cut 6 bases from V and 3 bases from J, with 12 bases between. The germline V gene has CDR1 DFQATT and CDR2 SNEGSKA (reference sequence). This CDR3 has 13 amino acids. CDR3 in DNA: TGCAGTGCCTCTGGACCCGTCTACAATGAGCAGTTCTTC. Translation gives CSASGPVYNEQFF.

V is TRBV6-5 and J is TRBJ2-1, with 8 bases fitting TRBD1. The CDR3 is 14 residues long. Germline V gives CDR1 MNHEY, CDR2 SVGAGI. J was trimmed by 4 bases and V by 5 bases; bases with no gene match: 4. For the CDR3, the DNA is TGTGCCAGCAGTAGGACAGGGAAATACAATGAGCAGTTCTTC. Its translation is CASSRTGKYNEQFF.

The CDR3 here is CASSKAAGAEDTQYF. The CDR3 coding sequence is TGTGCCAGCAGTAAGGCGGCGGGGGCGGAGGATACGCAGTATTTT. The chain combines TRBV7-3 with TRBJ2-3, with D tentatively TRBD2 (7 bases). V was shortened by 6 bases and J by 6 bases, with 19 bases between the two germline ends. CDR3 size: 15 residues. CDR1 and CDR2 from the germline V gene are SGHTA and FQGTGA.

The chain has TRBV4-2 and TRBJ2-5; D not certain. There are 14 residues in the CDR3. Trimming removed 3 bases at V and 5 bases at J, with 13 bases between. Germline CDR1 is LGHNA and CDR2 is YNFKEQ. The CDR3 region is CASSQEYIGETQYF. The CDR3 DNA follows: TGTGCCAGCAGCCAGGAATACATAGGGGAGACCCAGTACTTC.

The chain is built from TRBV19 and TRBJ1-1, with D hard to call. This CDR3 spans 13 amino acids. The germline V gene encodes CDR1 LNHDA and CDR2 SQIVND (reference sequence). V was trimmed by 5 bases and J by 1 base, leaving 8 bases between them. The CDR3 DNA sequence: TGTGCCAGTAGTCCTCCGGGGAACACTGAAGCTTTCTTT. It yields the protein CASSPPGNTEAFF.

The chain combines TRBV20-1 with TRBJ2-1; no reliable D call. Germline values: CDR1 DFQATT, CDR2 SNEGSKA (reference sequence). The CDR3 loop spans 13 amino acids. V was pared by 6 bases and J by 7 bases, with 16 bases between. CDR3 loop: CSALRTFWNEQFF. CDR3 coding DNA: TGCAGTGCCCTCAGGACCTTTTGGAATGAGCAGTTCTTC.

The V call is TRBV30, the J call TRBJ1-6; no reliable D call. CDR1 GTSNPN and CDR2 SVGIG come from the germline V gene (reference sequence). The length of the CDR3 is 14 residues. Trimming removed 2 bases at V and 10 bases at J, with 15 bases between. The CDR3: CAWSTARVSSPLHF. DNA of the CDR3: TGTGCCTGGAGTACGGCAAGGGTGAGCTCACCCCTCCACTTT.

The chain combines TRBV20-1 with TRBJ2-1; a weak D match, TRBD2 (5 bases). The CDR3 runs to 15 residues. V lost 5 bases and J 8 bases, leaving 22 bases between the germline ends. The germline V gene encodes CDR1 DFQATT and CDR2 SNEGSKA (reference sequence). The CDR3 is CSAQEVFRGRDEQFF. As DNA, the CDR3 is TGCAGTGCTCAGGAAGTTTTTCGGGGTCGAGATGAGCAGTTCTTC.

This clonotype has only one observation. The rearrangement uses TRBV9 and TRBJ2-5; D remains unclear. The V gene lost 3 bases and the J gene lost 5 bases, with 14 bases spanning the gap. CDR3 length: 14 amino acids. CDR1 is SGDLS and CDR2 is YYNGEE in the germline V gene. As DNA, the CDR3 is TGTGCCAGCAGCGGCGACTCTCGAGCGGAGACCCAGTACTTC. Translation gives CASSGDSRAETQYF.

The rearrangement uses TRBV5-1 and TRBJ2-5; the D call may be TRBD1 or TRBD2 (5 bases each). V lost 4 bases and J 5 bases, leaving 12 bases between the germline ends. CDR3 length equals 13 residues. Looked up from germline, CDR1 is SGHRS and CDR2 is YFSETQ. CDR3 loop: CASSRDHSETQYF. The CDR3 DNA is TGCGCCAGCAGCCGGGACCACTCGGAGACCCAGTACTTC.

The chain links TRBV20-1 to TRBJ2-3; the D gene is possibly TRBD2 (7 bases). CDR1 and CDR2 from the germline V gene are DFQATT and SNEGSKA (reference sequence). This CDR3 is built from 18 residues. V lost 0 bases, J lost 1 base, and 20 bases lay in between. The CDR3 DNA sequence: TGCAGTGCTAGAGATCGGAGGAGGGGGGGCTATGGCACAGATACGCAGTATTTT. Protein: CSARDRRRGGYGTDTQYF.

The chain uses TRBV7-2 and TRBJ2-3; possibly TRBD1 or TRBD2 for D (5 bases each). The CDR3 is 14 amino acids. Trimming took off 5 bases at V and 6 bases at J, with 15 bases between the two ends. Germline V lookup: CDR1 SGHTA, CDR2 FQGNSA. Here the CDR3 DNA reads TGTGCCAGCAGCCCCCGGATGGGGGTGGATACGCAGTATTTT. Translating gives CASSPRMGVDTQYF.